Listed here is a single TCR beta chain. The CDR3 is made up of 12 amino acids. CDR1 is SGHDT, CDR2 YYEEEE, per germline. The V and J ends lost 5 bases and 8 bases, in that order; junction bases with no gene match: 5. This sample stems from a study of blood T cell repertoires in COVID-19. Background on the study: Donors in the United States, Italy and Spain gave samples during acute or convalescent COVID-19.

In the original processing: Estimated nucleated cell counts came from reference gene primer amplification. The assay was immunoSEQ multiplex PCR, and TCRdb's table has in-frame clones only and misses some. The V and J calls and clone size come from that table; D and trimming were worked out from the DNA. This table has fewer than 300,000 clones, approximately 85% appearing once. This sequence was found in a man in his fifties or sixties with active or convalescent COVID-19. The rearrangement uses TRBV5-6 and TRBJ1-2, with TRBD1 identical over 8 bases. The sequenced material came from peripheral blood. The CDR3 spells CASSWTGRGYTF. Here the CDR3 DNA reads TGTGCCAGCAGTTGGACAGGGCGCGGCTACACCTTC.